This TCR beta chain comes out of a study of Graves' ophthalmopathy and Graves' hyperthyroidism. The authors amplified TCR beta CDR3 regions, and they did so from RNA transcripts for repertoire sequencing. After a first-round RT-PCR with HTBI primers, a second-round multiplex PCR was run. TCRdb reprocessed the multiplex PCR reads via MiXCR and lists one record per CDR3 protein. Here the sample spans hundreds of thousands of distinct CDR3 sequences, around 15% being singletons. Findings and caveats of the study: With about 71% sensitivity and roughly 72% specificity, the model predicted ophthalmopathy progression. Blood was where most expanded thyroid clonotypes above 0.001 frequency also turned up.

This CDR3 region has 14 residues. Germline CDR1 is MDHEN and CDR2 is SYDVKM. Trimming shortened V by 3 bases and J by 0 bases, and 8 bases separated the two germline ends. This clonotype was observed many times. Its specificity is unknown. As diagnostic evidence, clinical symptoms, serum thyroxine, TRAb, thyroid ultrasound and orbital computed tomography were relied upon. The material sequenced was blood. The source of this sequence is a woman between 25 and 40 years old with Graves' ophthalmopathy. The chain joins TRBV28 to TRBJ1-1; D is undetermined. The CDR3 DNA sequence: TGTGCCAGCAGTTTGTCTGAGGTGAACACTGAAGCTTTCTTT. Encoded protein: CASSLSEVNTEAFF. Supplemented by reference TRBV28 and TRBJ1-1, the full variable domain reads DVKVTQSSRYLVKRTGEKVFLECVQDMDHENMFWYRQDPGLGLRLIYFSYDVKMKEKGDIPEGYSVSREKKERFSLILESASTNQTSMYLCASSLSEVNTEAFFGQGTRLTVV.